The 20 T cell receptor beta chains presented below share a single source sample, sequenced in a study of T cell responses to AZD1222 COVID-19 vaccine. This table comes from immunoSEQ multiplex PCR, and its TCRdb copy is limited to in-frame clones, with some not included. The profile shows some 140,000 clones, approximately 90% of them singletons. Here the sequenced sample was peripheral blood, taken 28 days after the second AZD1222 dose. All receptors come from an adult who received the AZD1222 COVID-19 vaccine.

The chain links TRBV4-1 to TRBJ2-7, with 7 bases matching TRBD1. There are 15 residues in the CDR3. Germline V gene data show CDR1 as MGHRA and CDR2 as YSYEKL. Trimming removed 5 bases from V and 2 bases from J; junction bases left unmatched: 9. The CDR3 DNA reads as TGCGCCAGCAGCGCCCGGGACAGCCAAACCTACGAGCAGTACTTC. It yields the protein CASSARDSQTYEQYF.

The CDR3 nucleotides are TGTGCCAGCTCACCGGGGCAGGGGGCAGGCAATCAGCCCCAGCATTTT. The encoded protein is CASSPGQGAGNQPQHF. The rearrangement uses TRBV18 and TRBJ1-5; 8 bases match TRBD1. Germline loops: CDR1 KGHSH, CDR2 LQKENI. The CDR3 loop spans 16 amino acids. Unmatched junction bases numbered 6, after V lost 3 bases and J lost 2 bases.

The chain links TRBV19 to TRBJ1-2; TRBD1 matches 10 bases. Germline values: CDR1 LNHDA, CDR2 SQIVND (reference sequence). The CDR3 length is 12 residues. V dropped 9 bases and J dropped 8; count of bases not matched to a gene: 6. The CDR3 here is CASRQGAQGYTF. Here the CDR3 DNA reads TGTGCCAGCCGACAGGGGGCGCAAGGCTACACCTTC.

The chain joins TRBV7-2 to TRBJ2-2; no firm D call. Looked up from germline, CDR1 is SGHTA and CDR2 is FQGNSA. Trimming left V 6 bases short and J 3 bases short, with 5 bases between. The CDR3 extends over 12 amino acids. CDR3 DNA sequence: TGTGCCAGCAGACCCGACACCGGGGAGCTGTTTTTT. It is translated as CASRPDTGELFF.

V is TRBV27 and J is TRBJ2-2; D tentatively reads TRBD1 or TRBD2 (5 bases each). Germline CDR1 is MNHEY and CDR2 is SMNVEV (reference sequence). With 4 bases removed from V and 5 bases from J, the gap between germline ends came to 17 bases. The CDR3 is made up of 16 amino acids. The CDR3 is CASSSSGHYGTGELFF. CDR3 nucleotides: TGTGCCAGCAGTTCCTCGGGGCACTACGGGACCGGGGAGCTGTTTTTT.

The genes are TRBV30 and TRBJ1-5; D possibly corresponds to TRBD1 (6 bases). This CDR3 is 14 amino acids long. V was shortened by 2 bases and J by 5 bases, with 13 bases between the two germline ends. CDR1 is GTSNPN, CDR2 SVGIG, per germline (reference sequence). In DNA form, the CDR3 reads TGTGCCTGGAGTCGGGCAGGGGTTGATCAGCCCCAGCATTTT. Residues: CAWSRAGVDQPQHF. The full variable domain, its missing parts supplied by reference TRBV30 and TRBJ1-5, is SQTIHQWPATLVQPVGSPLSLECTVEGTSNPNLYWYRQAAGRGLQLLFYSVGIGQISSEVPQNLSASRPQDRQFILSSKKLLLSDSGFYLCAWSRAGVDQPQHFGDGTRLSIL.

This sequence joins TRBV3-1 (or the pseudogene TRBV3-2) and TRBJ2-3; possibly TRBD2 for D (6 bases). Germline V CDR1 and CDR2: LGHDT, YNNKEL (reference sequence). The CDR3 has 13 residues. Trimming removed 1 base from V and 4 bases from J, with 6 bases in between. The CDR3 protein is CASSQGLADTQYF. CDR3 nucleotides: TGTGCCAGCAGCCAAGGACTAGCAGATACGCAGTATTTT.

The chain combines TRBV6-5 with TRBJ1-2; tentative D call: TRBD1 (5 bases). CDR1 and CDR2 from the germline V gene are MNHEY and SVGAGI. CDR3 length: 13 amino acids. Trimming cost V 4 bases and J 7 bases, with 13 bases left between them. The CDR3 DNA is TGTGCCAGCAGTTCCCCGACAGACGGTGGCTACACCTTC. Protein product: CASSSPTDGGYTF.

V is TRBV3-1 (or the pseudogene TRBV3-2) and J is TRBJ1-1; possible D gene TRBD1, 6 bases. CDR1 and CDR2 (germline): LGHDT, YNNKEL (reference sequence). The CDR3 runs to 15 residues. With 4 bases removed from V and 4 bases from J, the gap between germline ends came to 16 bases. The CDR3 sequence: CASSPYRDTATEAFF. Written as DNA, the CDR3 is TGTGCCAGCAGCCCCTACCGGGACACCGCCACTGAAGCTTTCTTT.

This chain connects TRBV18 to TRBJ1-2, with 8 bases aligning to TRBD1. Losses at the gene ends were 3 bases for V and 3 bases for J; bases not matched to a gene: 6. CDR3 length: 15 residues. Per germline, CDR1 KGHSH and CDR2 LQKENI. CDR3 bases: TGTGCCAGCTCACCCACGGACAGGGCGGACTATGGCTACACCTTC. It encodes CASSPTDRADYGYTF.

CDR3 nucleotides: TGCAGTGCTAGTCCCCCAGCGGGAGGGGCATACAATGAGCAGTTCTTC. It translates to CSASPPAGGAYNEQFF. The chain combines TRBV20-1 with TRBJ2-1, with 10 bases fitting TRBD2. V was pared by 3 bases and J by 4 bases, with 9 bases of the junction left unmatched. This CDR3 spans 16 amino acids. The germline V gene encodes CDR1 DFQATT and CDR2 SNEGSKA (reference sequence).

The genes are TRBV2 and TRBJ2-3; D might be TRBD1 (6 bases). The CDR3 covers 14 residues. Germline V CDR1 and CDR2: SNHLY, FYNNEI. Trimming removed 6 bases at V and 2 bases at J, with 12 bases between. The CDR3, as DNA: TGTGCCAGCAGATACGACAGGAACACAGATACGCAGTATTTT. It codes for CASRYDRNTDTQYF.

J is TRBJ2-1 and V is TRBV4-2; 7 bases match TRBD1. There are 15 residues in the CDR3. V lost 2 bases, J lost 4 bases, and 5 bases stayed unmatched. The germline gives CDR1 LGHNA, CDR2 YNFKEQ. The CDR3 is CASSQFTGEYNEQFF. The CDR3 region has the DNA TGTGCCAGCAGCCAATTTACAGGGGAATACAATGAGCAGTTCTTC.

V usage is TRBV5-8 and J usage is TRBJ2-2; 10 bases align to TRBD2. The CDR3 totals 18 residues. V shed 0 bases and J 4 bases; nucleotides not matched to a gene: 9. CDR1 SGHTS and CDR2 YDEGEE come from the germline V gene. CDR3 DNA: TGTGCCAGCAGCTTGGTCCTGAGCGGGAGGGCCCTCACCGGGGAGCTGTTTTTT. The encoded protein is CASSLVLSGRALTGELFF.

The genes are TRBV18 and TRBJ1-1, with no clear D. The CDR3 is 14 amino acids. Trimming shortened V by 5 bases and J by 3 bases, and 13 bases separated the two germline ends. Germline-derived CDR1 and CDR2 are KGHSH and LQKENI. CDR3 in amino acids: CASSEVDRDTEAFF. In DNA, the CDR3 is TGTGCCAGCTCAGAGGTAGATAGGGACACTGAAGCTTTCTTT.

This sequence joins TRBV10-3 and TRBJ1-6, with no clear D. The CDR3 totals 18 residues. Germline CDR1 reads ENHRY; CDR2 reads SYGVKD. V was shortened by 0 bases and J by 2 bases, with 14 bases between the two germline ends. As DNA, the CDR3 is TGTGCCATCAGTGAGTCGGCGAACTCAGCAACCTATAATTCACCCCTCCACTTT. Translation: CAISESANSATYNSPLHF.

In this sample, this clone turned up once. The rearrangement links TRBV20-1 to TRBJ1-1; D unclear. There are 16 residues in the CDR3. The germline V gene has CDR1 DFQATT and CDR2 SNEGSKA (reference sequence). The V end lost 3 bases, the J end lost 4 bases, and 21 bases lay between the germline ends. CDR3 DNA sequence: TGCAGTGCTAGTCAGCCAGGTCGGACGTGGGGCACTGAAGCTTTCTTT. Its translation is CSASQPGRTWGTEAFF.

The chain joins TRBV10-3 to TRBJ1-1; D gene ambiguous. V lost 1 base, J lost 1 base, and 10 bases lay in between. The germline CDR1 and CDR2 sequences are ENHRY and SYGVKD. CDR3 size: 15 residues. The chain's CDR3 is CAISELLGGNTEAFF. The CDR3 DNA sequence: TGTGCCATCAGTGAGTTGTTAGGTGGGAACACTGAAGCTTTCTTT.

The rearrangement links TRBV30 to TRBJ1-1; D might be TRBD1 (6 bases). The CDR3 totals 15 residues. Trimming took off 3 bases at V and 6 bases at J, with 20 bases between the two ends. Per germline, CDR1 GTSNPN and CDR2 SVGIG (reference sequence). The CDR3, as DNA: TGTGCCTGGAGGGGGAAAGGGACACCGAGACCTGAAGCTTTCTTT. It translates to CAWRGKGTPRPEAFF. Using reference TRBV30 and TRBJ1-1 for the parts outside the CDR3, the full variable domain is SQTIHQWPATLVQPVGSPLSLECTVEGTSNPNLYWYRQAAGRGLQLLFYSVGIGQISSEVPQNLSASRPQDRQFILSSKKLLLSDSGFYLCAWRGKGTPRPEAFFGQGTRLTVV.

V is TRBV7-8 and J is TRBJ1-2; D call uncertain. The CDR3 is 14 amino acids. Trimming took 3 bases from V and 4 from J, leaving 12 bases between them. CDR1 and CDR2 from the germline V gene are SGHVS and FQNEAQ. The CDR3 DNA reads as TGTGCCAGCAGCTTGATCGGGGTCGGCTATGGCTACACCTTC. This gives the protein CASSLIGVGYGYTF.